This is a list of T cell receptor beta chains from one sample in a study of OX40 agonist ivuxolimab in advanced cancers. The assay was immunoSEQ multiplex PCR, and TCRdb's table has in-frame clones only and misses some. The sample lists some 25,000 clones; more than 75% were seen once. The source was CD4+ or CD8+ T cells sorted from blood, collected in a trial of the OX40 agonist ivuxolimab. The receptors derive from an adult with an advanced solid tumor such as melanoma, head and neck, liver or kidney cancer. CDR3s include the opening cysteine and the closing phenylalanine or tryptophan. The order of the fields is D gene, J gene, clone size, V gene, CDR3 DNA, CDR3 protein. A D gene is named only where the DNA matches it firmly. Clone size is shown for a subset of rows, as once, few, many or a class of expanded clone.

d_gene: TRBD1; j_gene: TRBJ1-2; abundance: few; v_gene: TRBV7-9; CDR3nt: TGTGCCAGCAGCTATATTACAGGGGGAGAAATCAACTATGGCTACACCTTC; CDR3aa: CASSYITGGEINYGYTF
d_gene: TRBD2; j_gene: TRBJ2-2; abundance: NA; v_gene: TRBV5-4; CDR3nt: TGTGCCAGCAGCTCAGGACTAGCGGGGACCGGGGAGCTGTTTTTT; CDR3aa: CASSSGLAGTGELFF
d_gene: NA; j_gene: TRBJ2-5; abundance: NA; v_gene: TRBV2; CDR3nt: TGTGCCGGGGGGACCCTGAGAGAGACCCAGTACTTC; CDR3aa: CAGGTLRETQYF
d_gene: NA; j_gene: TRBJ1-1; abundance: NA; v_gene: TRBV16; CDR3nt: TGTGCCAGCAGCCAATCGTCTAGGCAGGGGACCAGGAACACTGAAGCTTTCTTT; CDR3aa: CASSQSSRQGTRNTEAFF
d_gene: NA; j_gene: TRBJ2-1; abundance: NA; v_gene: TRBV19; CDR3nt: TGTGCCAGTAGCCGGAGAGGGTATGAGCAGTTCTTC; CDR3aa: CASSRRGYEQFF
d_gene: TRBD1; j_gene: TRBJ1-3; abundance: NA; v_gene: TRBV19; CDR3nt: TGTGCCAGTAGTATCCGGGACAGCTCTGGAAACACCATATATTTT; CDR3aa: CASSIRDSSGNTIYF
d_gene: NA; j_gene: TRBJ1-1; abundance: NA; v_gene: TRBV29-1; CDR3nt: TGCAGCGTTACAGGGACTGGCGGGTACACTGAAGCTTTCTTT; CDR3aa: CSVTGTGGYTEAFF
d_gene: NA; j_gene: TRBJ1-4; abundance: NA; v_gene: TRBV7-3; CDR3nt: TGTGCCAGCAGCTTGGGACGGAGTAATGAAAAACTGTTTTTT; CDR3aa: CASSLGRSNEKLFF
d_gene: NA; j_gene: TRBJ1-6; abundance: NA; v_gene: TRBV6-5; CDR3nt: TGTGCCAGCAGTTACTCGAATCAGAGGAATTCACCCCTCCACTTT; CDR3aa: CASSYSNQRNSPLHF
d_gene: TRBD1; j_gene: TRBJ1-4; abundance: NA; v_gene: TRBV6-1; CDR3nt: TGTGCCAGCAGCGGGACAGGGCCAACTAATGAAAAACTGTTTTTT; CDR3aa: CASSGTGPTNEKLFF
d_gene: NA; j_gene: TRBJ1-5; abundance: NA; v_gene: TRBV6-5; CDR3nt: TGTGCCAGTTTCTGCACGTATGGCAATCAGCCCCAGCATTTT; CDR3aa: CASFCTYGNQPQHF
d_gene: NA; j_gene: TRBJ1-6; abundance: NA; v_gene: TRBV28; CDR3nt: TGTGCCAGCAGTTTATTGGGGGGTCAGCGTTCAGATTCACCCCTCCACTTT; CDR3aa: CASSLLGGQRSDSPLHF
d_gene: TRBD2; j_gene: TRBJ2-1; abundance: NA; v_gene: TRBV6-1; CDR3nt: TGTGCCAGCAGAAGAGCGGGGGGGAAAATCGATGAGCAGTTCTTC; CDR3aa: CASRRAGGKIDEQFF
d_gene: NA; j_gene: TRBJ1-1; abundance: NA; v_gene: TRBV7-3; CDR3nt: TGTGCCAGCAGCTTAAGGCCGGGAAGGAACACTGAAGCTTTCTTT; CDR3aa: CASSLRPGRNTEAFF
d_gene: NA; j_gene: TRBJ2-5; abundance: NA; v_gene: TRBV28; CDR3nt: TGTGCCAGCAGTTGGCAGGGTCGGGAGACCCAGTACTTC; CDR3aa: CASSWQGRETQYF
d_gene: NA; j_gene: TRBJ1-2; abundance: NA; v_gene: TRBV28; CDR3nt: TGTGCCAGCAGTTTAAGCACAGGAGCTAACTATGGCTACACCTTC; CDR3aa: CASSLSTGANYGYTF
d_gene: TRBD2; j_gene: TRBJ2-5; abundance: NA; v_gene: TRBV27; CDR3nt: TGTGCCAGCAGTCCACGGGGACTAGCGGGTTTGGAGACCCAGTACTTC; CDR3aa: CASSPRGLAGLETQYF
d_gene: NA; j_gene: TRBJ1-1; abundance: NA; v_gene: TRBV7-8; CDR3nt: TGTGCCAGCAGCCCAATGGAGGGTAGCACTGAAGCTTTCTTT; CDR3aa: CASSPMEGSTEAFF
d_gene: TRBD2; j_gene: TRBJ2-5; abundance: NA; v_gene: TRBV5-1; CDR3nt: TGCGCCAGCAGCTTGGATCAGGGAGGGCTAACCCAGTACTTC; CDR3aa: CASSLDQGGLTQYF
d_gene: NA; j_gene: TRBJ2-6; abundance: NA; v_gene: TRBV28; CDR3nt: TGTGCCAGCAGTTTATCGGGGGCCGGGGCCAACGTCCTGACTTTC; CDR3aa: CASSLSGAGANVLTF
d_gene: NA; j_gene: TRBJ1-6; abundance: few; v_gene: TRBV30; CDR3nt: TGTGCCTGGAGGCCAGGGGCGGGCTCCTATAATTCACCCCTCCACTTT; CDR3aa: CAWRPGAGSYNSPLHF
d_gene: NA; j_gene: TRBJ1-1; abundance: NA; v_gene: TRBV7-2; CDR3nt: TGTGCCAGCAGCTCCTCAGGGCCGGGCACTGAAGCTTTCTTT; CDR3aa: CASSSSGPGTEAFF
d_gene: TRBD1; j_gene: TRBJ1-4; abundance: once; v_gene: TRBV5-1; CDR3nt: TGCGCCAGCAGCTTGGCCACCAGGGGGCGGTTTGAAAAACTGTTTTTT; CDR3aa: CASSLATRGRFEKLFF
d_gene: TRBD2; j_gene: TRBJ2-1; abundance: NA; v_gene: TRBV30; CDR3nt: TGTGCCTGGACTAGCGGGAGGGTGATAGGTGAGCAGTTCTTC; CDR3aa: CAWTSGRVIGEQFF
d_gene: NA; j_gene: TRBJ2-7; abundance: NA; v_gene: TRBV28; CDR3nt: TGTGCCAGCAGTTCAGGTTCCTACGAGCAGTACTTC; CDR3aa: CASSSGSYEQYF
d_gene: TRBD1; j_gene: TRBJ2-4; abundance: NA; v_gene: TRBV28; CDR3nt: TGTGCCAGCAGTTTAGCCGGACAGGGAGGAAACATTCAGTACTTC; CDR3aa: CASSLAGQGGNIQYF
d_gene: TRBD2; j_gene: TRBJ2-7; abundance: NA; v_gene: TRBV4-1; CDR3nt: TGCGCCAGCAGCCAAGAGCCAGGACTAGCGGGGGCCGGCGAGCAGTACTTC; CDR3aa: CASSQEPGLAGAGEQYF
d_gene: TRBD2; j_gene: TRBJ2-5; abundance: NA; v_gene: TRBV30; CDR3nt: TGTGCCTGGAGTTGGCTAGCGGGGGGCTCGGATCGCGAGACCCAGTACTTC; CDR3aa: CAWSWLAGGSDRETQYF
d_gene: NA; j_gene: TRBJ2-1; abundance: NA; v_gene: TRBV6-5; CDR3nt: TGTGCCAGCAGTTCCCTTAGGGGGGGGTACAATGAGCAGTTCTTC; CDR3aa: CASSSLRGGYNEQFF
d_gene: TRBD1; j_gene: TRBJ1-6; abundance: NA; v_gene: TRBV4-2; CDR3nt: TGTGCCAGCAGCCAAGACGGACAGGCGGAGGGTTCACCCCTCCACTTT; CDR3aa: CASSQDGQAEGSPLHF
d_gene: TRBD2; j_gene: TRBJ2-2; abundance: NA; v_gene: TRBV5-1; CDR3nt: TGCGCCAGCTGCCTAGTAGCGGGAGGTGGCGGGGAGCTGTTTTTT; CDR3aa: CASCLVAGGGGELFF
d_gene: NA; j_gene: TRBJ1-6; abundance: NA; v_gene: TRBV30; CDR3nt: TGTGCCTGGGAGAGAGTTAATTCACCCCTCCACTTT; CDR3aa: CAWERVNSPLHF
d_gene: NA; j_gene: TRBJ2-7; abundance: NA; v_gene: TRBV6-4; CDR3nt: TGTGCCAGCATCCCCTTTTGGTACTCCTACGAGCAGTACTTC; CDR3aa: CASIPFWYSYEQYF
d_gene: TRBD2; j_gene: TRBJ2-1; abundance: medium-sized; v_gene: TRBV19; CDR3nt: TGTGCCAGTAGGGGGTTCTCCGGGACTAGCAGGTATGAGCAGTTCTTC; CDR3aa: CASRGFSGTSRYEQFF
d_gene: TRBD1; j_gene: TRBJ2-5; abundance: NA; v_gene: TRBV4-3; CDR3nt: TGCGCCAGCAGCCCATCACGGGACAGGCGAGAGACCCAGTACTTC; CDR3aa: CASSPSRDRRETQYF
d_gene: TRBD1; j_gene: TRBJ2-7; abundance: NA; v_gene: TRBV7-2; CDR3nt: TGTGCCAGCAGCCCCCAAGGGGGGCGACAGGGGATAGAGCAGTACTTC; CDR3aa: CASSPQGGRQGIEQYF
d_gene: NA; j_gene: TRBJ1-1; abundance: NA; v_gene: TRBV7-8; CDR3nt: TGTGCCAGCAGCTTAAGGCTCATGAACACTGAAGCTTTCTTT; CDR3aa: CASSLRLMNTEAFF
d_gene: NA; j_gene: TRBJ2-4; abundance: NA; v_gene: TRBV21-1; CDR3nt: TGTGCCAGCAGCAAAAGGGACAGGGAGGCCAAAAACATTCAGTACTTC; CDR3aa: CASSKRDREAKNIQYF
d_gene: TRBD2; j_gene: TRBJ2-1; abundance: NA; v_gene: TRBV6-5; CDR3nt: TGTGCCAGCAGTTACTCGTCACTAGCGGGGCACAATGAGCAGTTCTTC; CDR3aa: CASSYSSLAGHNEQFF
d_gene: NA; j_gene: TRBJ1-5; abundance: NA; v_gene: TRBV28; CDR3nt: TGTGCCAGCAGTTACAATTCCCGGGACACGGGACAGCCCCAGCATTTT; CDR3aa: CASSYNSRDTGQPQHF
d_gene: TRBD1; j_gene: TRBJ1-2; abundance: NA; v_gene: TRBV2; CDR3nt: TGTGCCAGCAGGGGGCCACAGGGGGCTGATGGCTACACCTTC; CDR3aa: CASRGPQGADGYTF
d_gene: NA; j_gene: TRBJ1-1; abundance: few; v_gene: TRBV28; CDR3nt: TGTGCCAGCAGTCCGTCTCCGGGACGGAACACTGAAGCTTTCTTT; CDR3aa: CASSPSPGRNTEAFF
d_gene: NA; j_gene: TRBJ2-1; abundance: NA; v_gene: TRBV27; CDR3nt: TGTGCCAGCAGTTTAGGGCTTAAGGCCAATGAGCAGTTCTTC; CDR3aa: CASSLGLKANEQFF
d_gene: NA; j_gene: TRBJ1-3; abundance: NA; v_gene: TRBV4-2; CDR3nt: TGTGCCAGCAGCCAAGAAGTAATAGGCTCTGGAAACACCATATATTTT; CDR3aa: CASSQEVIGSGNTIYF
d_gene: NA; j_gene: TRBJ2-7; abundance: NA; v_gene: TRBV14; CDR3nt: TGTGCCAGCAGCCACTCCCAAGACAGAAAACGCGAGCAGTACTTC; CDR3aa: CASSHSQDRKREQYF
d_gene: NA; j_gene: TRBJ1-5; abundance: few; v_gene: TRBV28; CDR3nt: TGTGCCAGCAGTTTACGTCCCCCCACGGGTCAGCCCCAGCATTTT; CDR3aa: CASSLRPPTGQPQHF
d_gene: NA; j_gene: TRBJ2-4; abundance: NA; v_gene: TRBV19; CDR3nt: TGTGCCAGTAGTCTGTTGGCCATTCAGTACTTC; CDR3aa: CASSLLAIQYF
d_gene: TRBD2; j_gene: TRBJ2-5; abundance: NA; v_gene: TRBV9; CDR3nt: TGTGCCAGCAGCGTGGGAGGGCGTAGCGGGGGTCCCCTGGGGGAGACCCAGTACTTC; CDR3aa: CASSVGGRSGGPLGETQYF
d_gene: NA; j_gene: TRBJ1-1; abundance: medium-sized; v_gene: TRBV4-2; CDR3nt: TGTGCCAGCAGCCGTGAGGGGAACACTGAAGCTTTCTTT; CDR3aa: CASSREGNTEAFF
d_gene: NA; j_gene: TRBJ2-7; abundance: NA; v_gene: TRBV4-1; CDR3nt: TGCGCCAGCAGCCAAGATCGGCGAGAGCAGTACTTC; CDR3aa: CASSQDRREQYF
d_gene: NA; j_gene: TRBJ1-5; abundance: NA; v_gene: TRBV7-2; CDR3nt: TGTGCCAGCAGCTTAGCACACCATAGCAATCAGCCCCAGCATTTT; CDR3aa: CASSLAHHSNQPQHF
d_gene: TRBD1; j_gene: TRBJ2-2; abundance: NA; v_gene: TRBV6-6; CDR3nt: TGTGCCAGCAGTACAGGGGGCACCGGGGAGCTGTTTTTT; CDR3aa: CASSTGGTGELFF
d_gene: NA; j_gene: TRBJ2-2; abundance: NA; v_gene: TRBV7-2; CDR3nt: TGTGCCAGCAGCTTAGATTGGCGTTCAGGGGAGCTGTTTTTT; CDR3aa: CASSLDWRSGELFF
d_gene: TRBD1; j_gene: TRBJ1-6; abundance: NA; v_gene: TRBV11-2; CDR3nt: TGTGCCCTAGGACAGGTCAATTCACCCCTCCACTTT; CDR3aa: CALGQVNSPLHF
d_gene: TRBD2; j_gene: TRBJ2-2; abundance: NA; v_gene: TRBV19; CDR3nt: TGTGCCAGTAGTCTTGGACTAGCGGGAGGTCGCGACACCGGGGAGCTGTTTTTT; CDR3aa: CASSLGLAGGRDTGELFF
d_gene: NA; j_gene: TRBJ1-6; abundance: NA; v_gene: TRBV5-1; CDR3nt: TGCGCCAGCAGCAACCGGGACGTGCGGCATTCACCCCTCCACTTT; CDR3aa: CASSNRDVRHSPLHF
d_gene: TRBD2; j_gene: TRBJ2-4; abundance: NA; v_gene: TRBV13; CDR3nt: TGTGCCAGCAGCGGTTGGGGGGGGACCGCCAAAAACATTCAGTACTTC; CDR3aa: CASSGWGGTAKNIQYF
d_gene: NA; j_gene: TRBJ2-5; abundance: NA; v_gene: TRBV18; CDR3nt: TGTGCCAGCTCACCGGGGCCCGTGGCGGTGTCAGGAGAGACCCAGTACTTC; CDR3aa: CASSPGPVAVSGETQYF
d_gene: NA; j_gene: TRBJ2-6; abundance: NA; v_gene: TRBV5-6; CDR3nt: TGTGCCAGCAGCTCAAGGATTTCTGGGGCCAACGTCCTGACTTTC; CDR3aa: CASSSRISGANVLTF
d_gene: NA; j_gene: TRBJ2-7; abundance: NA; v_gene: TRBV7-2; CDR3nt: TGTGCCAGCAGAAATCCGATCTTCTACGAGCAGTACTTC; CDR3aa: CASRNPIFYEQYF